This T cell receptor beta chain originates from a study of blood T cell repertoires in COVID-19 (dated by TCRdb to 2018 to 2020). With regard to the full study: Collaborator samples came from the United States, Italy and Spain and covered acute and convalescent phases of COVID-19. Samples were obtained from the ongoing ImmuneRACE study (first 160 participants) and from over 1,000 subjects provided by 6 global collaborators. The repertoires were made available in a free public database intended to serve as a resource for research on the immune response to SARS-CoV-2. HLA class I and class II types, where available, came from metadata supplied by the sample provider rather than from assay-based typing. The material from the prospective study consisted of cDNA or gDNA derived from T cells, B-cell-depleted T cells, or PBMCs. The dataset comprised deeply sampled blood TCRbeta repertoires from subjects exposed to, actively infected with, or recovered from COVID-19. A de-identified subject ID, COVID-19 status, age in years and sex were almost always included in the sample metadata. General conclusions and limits of the study: Clinical and demographic metadata were provided uncurated, with the amount varying by source and participant.

In the prospective study, participants were 18 to 89 years old, resided in about two dozen geographic areas of the United States, and were enrolled through a virtual design. In the prospective study, cohorts were assigned on the basis of participant-reported clinical history obtained from a screening survey and a study questionnaire. Recovered participants in ImmuneRACE Cohort 3 were defined as having two consecutive negative NP/OP PCR tests, clearance from a healthcare professional, or resolution of symptoms. Each participant in the prospective study had whole blood, serum and a nasopharyngeal or oropharyngeal swab collected by mobile phlebotomists. Additional blood draws and questionnaires over an approximately two-month period could optionally be provided by prospective study participants. Before DNA extraction, prospective study blood samples were shipped either frozen or at room temperature.

CDR1 and CDR2, per the germline V gene, are MNHEY and SVGAGI. Trimming removed 5 bases from V and 7 bases from J, leaving 18 bases between the germline ends. The CDR3 goes from the cysteine to the phenylalanine over 15 residues. Only CDR3 DNA remains: 45 bases, in frame from the first base. For this clone: Its target antigen remains unknown. Per-base qualities were not stored, and no clone one base away is much larger.

TCRbeta CDR3 regions were amplified from genomic DNA using the immunoSEQ Assay, a bias-controlled multiplex PCR. On the authors' methods: The number of nucleated cells in each sample was estimated from the amplification of reference gene primers within the assay. To quantify the absolute abundance of each unique TCRbeta CDR3 rearrangement, sequence reads were collapsed and filtered. For each sample, productive Simpson clonality was calculated by taking the square root of Simpson's diversity index across productive rearrangements. In its TCRdb copy, this immuneACCESS table keeps in-frame sequences only and misses some clones. Where compared with another copy, unresolved V genes explain less than half of these, and the others have no known cause. The V and J calls and clone size were taken over from that table, and D and trimming were inferred from the DNA. Recorded for this sample are 150,000 to 200,000 clones; about four fifths of them occurred a single time. The ten largest make up approximately 10% of the sample.

The sequenced material came from PBMCs or T cells enriched from blood (not recorded which). The sequence derives from a man aged 45-60 years who had recovered from COVID-19. Recombination connected TRBV6-5 to TRBJ2-1; TRBD1 is possibly the D segment (6 matching bases). The sequence in DNA is TGTGCCAGCAGTCCTAGACAGGAGCGGTCTAATGAGCAGTTCTTC. This gives the protein CASSPRQERSNEQFF.